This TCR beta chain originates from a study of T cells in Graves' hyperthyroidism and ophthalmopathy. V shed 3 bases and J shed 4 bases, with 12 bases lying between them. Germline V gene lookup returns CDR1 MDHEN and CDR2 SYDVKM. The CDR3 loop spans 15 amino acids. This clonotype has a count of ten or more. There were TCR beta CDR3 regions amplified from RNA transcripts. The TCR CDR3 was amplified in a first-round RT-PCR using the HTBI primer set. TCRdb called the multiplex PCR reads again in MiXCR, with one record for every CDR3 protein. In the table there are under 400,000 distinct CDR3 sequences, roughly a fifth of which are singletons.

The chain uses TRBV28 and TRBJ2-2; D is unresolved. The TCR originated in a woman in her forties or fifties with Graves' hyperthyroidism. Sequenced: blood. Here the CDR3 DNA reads TGTGCCAGCAGTTTTCTCTTACCAGGCACCGGGGAGCTGTTTTTT. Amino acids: CASSFLLPGTGELFF.